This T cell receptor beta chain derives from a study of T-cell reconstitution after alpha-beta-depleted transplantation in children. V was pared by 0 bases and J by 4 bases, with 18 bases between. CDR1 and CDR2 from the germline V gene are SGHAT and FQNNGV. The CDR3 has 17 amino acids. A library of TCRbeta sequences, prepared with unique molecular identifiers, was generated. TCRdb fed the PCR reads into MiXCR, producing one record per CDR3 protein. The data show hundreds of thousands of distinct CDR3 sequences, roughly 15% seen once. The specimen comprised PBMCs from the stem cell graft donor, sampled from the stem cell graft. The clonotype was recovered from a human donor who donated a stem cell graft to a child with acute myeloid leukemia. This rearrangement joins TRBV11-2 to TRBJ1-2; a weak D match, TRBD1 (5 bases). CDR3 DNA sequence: TGTGCCAGCAGCTTAGAGGGAGACAGTGGTGGGGGCTATGGCTACACCTTC. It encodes CASSLEGDSGGGYGYTF.